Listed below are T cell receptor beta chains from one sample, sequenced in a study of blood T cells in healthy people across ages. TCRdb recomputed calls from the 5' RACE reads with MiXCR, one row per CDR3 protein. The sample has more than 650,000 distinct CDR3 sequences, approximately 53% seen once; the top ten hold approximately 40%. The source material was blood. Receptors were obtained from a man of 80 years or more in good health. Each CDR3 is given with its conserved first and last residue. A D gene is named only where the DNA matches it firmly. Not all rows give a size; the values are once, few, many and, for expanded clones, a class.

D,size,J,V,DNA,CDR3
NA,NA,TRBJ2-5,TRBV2,TGTGCCAGCAGTCCTACCGCCGACAGGTTCCAAGAGACCCAGTACTTC,CASSPTADRFQETQYF
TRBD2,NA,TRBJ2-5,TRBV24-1,TGTGCCACCAGTGAGACTAGCGGGAGGCAAGAGACCCAGTACTTC,CATSETSGRQETQYF
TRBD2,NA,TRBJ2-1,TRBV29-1,TGCAGCGTTGAAGATTTTCGGGGGGGTGAGCAGTTCTTC,CSVEDFRGGEQFF
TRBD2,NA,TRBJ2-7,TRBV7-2,TGTGCCAGCAGCTTAGAGGCGGGAGGGCTCAACAATGAGCAGTACTTC,CASSLEAGGLNNEQYF
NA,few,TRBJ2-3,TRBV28,TGTGCCAGCAGGAGACAGAGCACAGATACGCAGTATTTT,CASRRQSTDTQYF
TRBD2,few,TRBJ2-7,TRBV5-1,TGCGCCAGCAGCCTCCGTACTAGCGGGAGGCCCCACGAGCAGTACTTC,CASSLRTSGRPHEQYF
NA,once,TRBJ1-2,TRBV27,TGTGCCAGCAGTTTTTCACAGGGTTATGGCTACACCTTC,CASSFSQGYGYTF
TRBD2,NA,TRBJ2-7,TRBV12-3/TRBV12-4,TGTGCCAGCAGTTGGAGCGTCCTAGCGGGAGTTTCCTACGAGCAGTACTTC,CASSWSVLAGVSYEQYF
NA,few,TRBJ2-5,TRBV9,TGTGCCAGCAGCGTAGAACCCAGTGGCCAACAGACCCAGTACTTC,CASSVEPSGQQTQYF
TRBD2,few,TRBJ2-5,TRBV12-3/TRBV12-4,TGTGCCAGCAGTTTGCTCGGGACTAGCGGCCCCCAAGAGACCCAGTACTTC,CASSLLGTSGPQETQYF
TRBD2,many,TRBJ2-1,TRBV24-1,TGTGCCACCAGTGATCCACTAGCGGGCTCCCAGTTCTTC,CATSDPLAGSQFF
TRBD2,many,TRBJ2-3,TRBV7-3,TGTGCCAGCAGCTCAATATCTTTAGCGGGAGGGAACACAGATACGCAGTATTTT,CASSSISLAGGNTDTQYF
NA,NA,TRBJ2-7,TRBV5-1,TGCGCCAGCAGCCCCTTCCTGGGGGAAGGATACGAGCAGTACTTC,CASSPFLGEGYEQYF
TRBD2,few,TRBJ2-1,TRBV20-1,TGCAGTGCTAGAGATTATAGCGGGACCGTCTCCTACAATGAGCAGTTCTTC,CSARDYSGTVSYNEQFF
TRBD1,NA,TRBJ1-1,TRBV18,TGTGCCAGCTCACTCAAGACAGGGAGCACTGAAGCTTTCTTT,CASSLKTGSTEAFF
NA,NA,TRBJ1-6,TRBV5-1,TGCGCCAGCAGCTTGGCCGGAGGGGCGCCGTGGAATTCACCCCTCCACTTT,CASSLAGGAPWNSPLHF
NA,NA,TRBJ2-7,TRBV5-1,TGCGCCAGCAGCTCGACGGGCAAAACCTACGAGCAGTACTTC,CASSSTGKTYEQYF
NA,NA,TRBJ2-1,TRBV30,TGTGCCTGGAGTGTACGAGGGTTAAATGAGCAGTTCTTC,CAWSVRGLNEQFF
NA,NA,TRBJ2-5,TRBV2,TGTGCCAGCAGTGAGCGGTTCCAGTACTTC,CASSERFQYF
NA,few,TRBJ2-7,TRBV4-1,TGCGCCAGCAGCCAGACCCCAATGGGCTACGAGCAGTACTTC,CASSQTPMGYEQYF
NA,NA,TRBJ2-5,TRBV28,TGTGCCAGCAGGCGCCGGGGACACCAGTACTTC,CASRRRGHQYF
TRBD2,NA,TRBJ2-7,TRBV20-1,TGCAGTGCCTGGCTCGGACTAGCGGGAGTTAACGAGCAGTACTTC,CSAWLGLAGVNEQYF
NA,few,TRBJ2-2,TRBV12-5,TGTGCTAGGGGCCGGACCGGGGAGCTGTTTTTT,CARGRTGELFF
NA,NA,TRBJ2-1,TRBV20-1,TGCAGTGCTAGACACGGGAACGGGAGACCCAATGAGCAGTTCTTC,CSARHGNGRPNEQFF
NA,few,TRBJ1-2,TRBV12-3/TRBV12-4,TGTGCCAGCAGTTTCCGGATTAACTATGGCTACACCTTC,CASSFRINYGYTF
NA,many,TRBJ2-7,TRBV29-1,TGCAGCGCCCGGATCGGCGGTTTAACCTACGAGCAGTACTTC,CSARIGGLTYEQYF
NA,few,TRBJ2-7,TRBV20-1,TGCAGTGCCAAAGATGACAGGGAGCAGTACTTC,CSAKDDREQYF
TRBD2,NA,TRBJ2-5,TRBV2,TGTGCCAGCAGCCAAGAGGCTAGCGGGAGAGAGACCCAGTACTTC,CASSQEASGRETQYF
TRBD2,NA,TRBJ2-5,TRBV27,TGTGCCAGCAGTTCCAGGACTAGCGGGAGGGGAGAGACCCAGTACTTC,CASSSRTSGRGETQYF
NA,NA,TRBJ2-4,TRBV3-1,TGTGCCAGCAGCCAAGATTTAGTATGGGCCAAAAACATTCAGTACTTC,CASSQDLVWAKNIQYF
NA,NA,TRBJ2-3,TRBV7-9,TGTGCCAGCAGCTTAGACCTAGCAGGAGATACGCAGTATTTT,CASSLDLAGDTQYF
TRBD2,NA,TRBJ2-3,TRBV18,TGTGCCAGCTCACCCCTCCGGGACTACGCAGATACGCAGTATTTT,CASSPLRDYADTQYF
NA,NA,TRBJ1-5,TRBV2,TGTGCCAGCAGTGAAATGGGGCGGGGGGCTCAGCCCCAGCATTTT,CASSEMGRGAQPQHF
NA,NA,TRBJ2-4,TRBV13,TGTGCCTGTTCGCAGGGTTCGGGGAACATTCAGTACTTC,CACSQGSGNIQYF
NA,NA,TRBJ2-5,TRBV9,TGTGCCAGCAGCCCACGGATACGGGGGGAGACCCAGTACTTC,CASSPRIRGETQYF
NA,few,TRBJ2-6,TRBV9,TGTGCCAGCAGCGTAGCTAACTCAGCCTCTGGGGCCAACGTCCTGACTTTC,CASSVANSASGANVLTF
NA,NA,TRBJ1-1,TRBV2,TGTGCCAGCAGTCTCCGTAGGGGAGAGACTGAAGCTTTCTTT,CASSLRRGETEAFF
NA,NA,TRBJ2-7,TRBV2,TGTGCCAGCCGTCTAGCGAGAAACACCTACGAGCAGTACTTC,CASRLARNTYEQYF
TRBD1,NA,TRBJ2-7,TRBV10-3,TGTGCCATCAGTGAGCCTGGGACAGGGGTAGGTCTAGGCTCCTACAATGAGCAGTACTTC,CAISEPGTGVGLGSYNEQYF
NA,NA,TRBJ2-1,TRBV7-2,TGCGCCAGCAGCTTGCGAGGGGGGTCGGGACAGACCTACAATGAGCAGTTCTTC,CASSLRGGSGQTYNEQFF
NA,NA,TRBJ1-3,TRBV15,TGTGCCACCAGCAAGTACTCCAGGGTATCTGGAAACACCATATATTTT,CATSKYSRVSGNTIYF
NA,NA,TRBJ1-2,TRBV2,TGTGCCAGCAGGAGAGGTCTAGCTAACTATGGCTACACCTTC,CASRRGLANYGYTF
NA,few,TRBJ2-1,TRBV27,TGTGCCAGCAGAGAAGCGGGTGGGAGTGAGCAGTTCTTC,CASREAGGSEQFF
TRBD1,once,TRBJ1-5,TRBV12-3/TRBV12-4,TGTGCCAGCATCGGTGACAGAGCAGGGGGTAAAAATCAGCCCCAGCATTTT,CASIGDRAGGKNQPQHF
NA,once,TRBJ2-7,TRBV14,TGTGCCAGCAGCCACGGGAGCTCCTACAATGAGCAGTACTTC,CASSHGSSYNEQYF
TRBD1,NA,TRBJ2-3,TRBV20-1,TGCAGTGCCGGACAGGGGACAGATACGCAGTATTTT,CSAGQGTDTQYF
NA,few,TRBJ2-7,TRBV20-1,TGCAGTGCTAGAGTCTCGGGTACCTACGAGCAGTACTTC,CSARVSGTYEQYF
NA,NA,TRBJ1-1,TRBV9,TGTGCCAGCAGCGTAACTGGAGGCGGCACTGAAGCTTTCTTT,CASSVTGGGTEAFF